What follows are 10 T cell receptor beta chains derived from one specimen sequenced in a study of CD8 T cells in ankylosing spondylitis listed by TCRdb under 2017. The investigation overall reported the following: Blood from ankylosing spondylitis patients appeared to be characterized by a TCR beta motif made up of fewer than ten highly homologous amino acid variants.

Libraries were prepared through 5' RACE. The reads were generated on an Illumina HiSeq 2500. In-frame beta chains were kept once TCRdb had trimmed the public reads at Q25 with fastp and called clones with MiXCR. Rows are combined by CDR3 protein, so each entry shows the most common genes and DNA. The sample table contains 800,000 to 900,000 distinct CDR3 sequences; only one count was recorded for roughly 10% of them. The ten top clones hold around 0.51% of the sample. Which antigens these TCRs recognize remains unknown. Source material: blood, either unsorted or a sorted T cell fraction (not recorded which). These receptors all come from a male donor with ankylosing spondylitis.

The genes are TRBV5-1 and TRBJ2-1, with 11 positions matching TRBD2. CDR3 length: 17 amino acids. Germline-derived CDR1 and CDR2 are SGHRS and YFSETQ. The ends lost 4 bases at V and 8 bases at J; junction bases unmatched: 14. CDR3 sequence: CASSLNSGTSGGDEQFF. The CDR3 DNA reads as TGCGCCAGCAGCCTGAACTCCGGGACTAGCGGAGGGGATGAGCAGTTCTTC. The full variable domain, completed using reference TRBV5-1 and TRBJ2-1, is KAGVTQTPRYLIKTRGQQVTLSCSPISGHRSVSWYQQTPGQGLQFLFEYFSETQRNKGNFPGRFSGRQFSNSRSEMNVSTLELGDSALYLCASSLNSGTSGGDEQFFGPGTRLTVL.

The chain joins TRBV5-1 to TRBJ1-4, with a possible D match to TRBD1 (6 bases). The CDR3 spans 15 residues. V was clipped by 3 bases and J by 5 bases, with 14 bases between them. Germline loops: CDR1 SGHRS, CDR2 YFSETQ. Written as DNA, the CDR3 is TGCGCCAGCAGCTACCAAGGACAGCTAAATGAAAAACTGTTTTTT. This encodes CASSYQGQLNEKLFF.

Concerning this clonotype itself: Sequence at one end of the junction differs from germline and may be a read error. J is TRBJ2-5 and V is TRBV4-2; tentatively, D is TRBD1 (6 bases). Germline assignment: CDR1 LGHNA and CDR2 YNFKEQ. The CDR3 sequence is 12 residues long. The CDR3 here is CASSQGASLAFF. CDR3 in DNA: TGTGCCAGCAGCCAGGGGGCGAGTCTCGCGTTTTTC.

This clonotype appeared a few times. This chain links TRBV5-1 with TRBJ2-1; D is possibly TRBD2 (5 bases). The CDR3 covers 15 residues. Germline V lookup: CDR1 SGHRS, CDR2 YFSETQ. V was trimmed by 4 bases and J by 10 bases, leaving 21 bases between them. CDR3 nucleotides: TGCGCCAGCAGCCGCGCTGGAGTGGGAGATGAGGAGCAGTTCTTC. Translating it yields CASSRAGVGDEEQFF.

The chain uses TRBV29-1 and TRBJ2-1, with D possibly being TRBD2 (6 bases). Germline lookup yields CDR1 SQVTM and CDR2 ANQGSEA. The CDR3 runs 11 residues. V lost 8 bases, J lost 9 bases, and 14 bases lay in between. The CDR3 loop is CSISSVGEQFF. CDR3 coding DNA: TGCAGCATTTCTAGCGTCGGTGAGCAGTTCTTC.

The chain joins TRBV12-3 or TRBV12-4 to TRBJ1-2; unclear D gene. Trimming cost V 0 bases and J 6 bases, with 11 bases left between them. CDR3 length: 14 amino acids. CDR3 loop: CASSLASWDNGYTF. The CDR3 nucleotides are TGTGCCAGCAGTTTAGCGTCATGGGATAATGGCTACACCTTC.

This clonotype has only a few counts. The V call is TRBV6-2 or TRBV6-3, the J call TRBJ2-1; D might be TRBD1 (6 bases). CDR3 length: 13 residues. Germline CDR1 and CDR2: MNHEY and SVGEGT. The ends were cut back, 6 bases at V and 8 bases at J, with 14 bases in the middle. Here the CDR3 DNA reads TGTGCCAGCAGCAACACCCAGGGGCATGAGCAGTTCTTC. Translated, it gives CASSNTQGHEQFF.

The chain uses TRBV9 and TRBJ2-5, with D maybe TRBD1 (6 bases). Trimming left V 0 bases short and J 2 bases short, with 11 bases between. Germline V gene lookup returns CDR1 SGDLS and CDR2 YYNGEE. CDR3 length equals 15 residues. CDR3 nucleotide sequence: TGTGCCAGCAGCGTAGGGGGCAGGGGACAAGAGACCCAGTACTTC. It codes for CASSVGGRGQETQYF. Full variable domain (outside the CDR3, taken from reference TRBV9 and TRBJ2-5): DSGVTQTPKHLITATGQRVTLRCSPRSGDLSVYWYQQSLDQGLQFLIQYYNGEERAKGNILERFSAQQFPDLHSELNLSSLELGDSALYFCASSVGGRGQETQYFGPGTRLLVL.

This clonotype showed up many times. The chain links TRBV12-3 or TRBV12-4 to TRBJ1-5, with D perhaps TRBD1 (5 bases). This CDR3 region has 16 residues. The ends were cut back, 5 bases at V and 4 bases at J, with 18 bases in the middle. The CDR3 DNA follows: TGTGCCAGCAGTCCAGGGACGGCAGACCCTAATCAGCCCCAGCATTTT. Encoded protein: CASSPGTADPNQPQHF.

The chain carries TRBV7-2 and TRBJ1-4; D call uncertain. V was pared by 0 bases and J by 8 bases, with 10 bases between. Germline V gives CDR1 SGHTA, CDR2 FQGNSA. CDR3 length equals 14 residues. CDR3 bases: TGTGCCAGCAGCTTAGCGTATCTGGGCGAAAAACTGTTTTTT. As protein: CASSLAYLGEKLFF.